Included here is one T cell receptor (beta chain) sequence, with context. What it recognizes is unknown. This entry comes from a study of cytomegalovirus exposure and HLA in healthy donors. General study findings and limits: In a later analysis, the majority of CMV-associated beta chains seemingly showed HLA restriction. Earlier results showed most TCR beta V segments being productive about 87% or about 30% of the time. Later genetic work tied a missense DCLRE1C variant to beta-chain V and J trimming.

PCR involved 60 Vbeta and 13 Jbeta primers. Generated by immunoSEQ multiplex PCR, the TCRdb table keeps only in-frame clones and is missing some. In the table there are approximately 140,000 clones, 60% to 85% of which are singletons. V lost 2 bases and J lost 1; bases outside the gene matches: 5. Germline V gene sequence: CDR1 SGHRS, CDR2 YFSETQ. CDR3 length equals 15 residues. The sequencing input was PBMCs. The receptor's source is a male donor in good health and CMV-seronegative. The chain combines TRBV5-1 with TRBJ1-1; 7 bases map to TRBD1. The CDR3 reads CASSFWGQSNTEAFF. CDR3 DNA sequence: TGCGCCAGCAGCTTTTGGGGACAGTCGAACACTGAAGCTTTCTTT.